This T cell receptor (beta chain) was documented in a study of cytomegalovirus exposure and HLA in healthy donors. The CDR3 runs 14 residues. The ends lost 4 bases at V and 1 base at J; junction bases unmatched: 4. CDR1 is SGHDT, CDR2 YYEEEE, per germline. It was with 60 Vbeta and 13 Jbeta primers that the PCR ran. The protocol was immunoSEQ multiplex PCR, while the TCRdb copy is restricted to in-frame clones and leaves out a portion. The table includes about 150,000 clones, around 78% detected once. This clonotype was sampled from a woman in her forties or fifties in good health and CMV-seropositive. The V gene is TRBV5-6, the J gene TRBJ1-1, with 7 bases that match TRBD1. Sequencing was carried out using PBMCs. The CDR3 coding sequence is TGTGCCAGCAGCCCGACAGGGAGGAACACTGAAGCTTTCTTT. Amino acid sequence: CASSPTGRNTEAFF.